The subject of this entry is one T cell receptor beta chain. Antigen specificity is unknown. In germline, CDR1 is LGHNA, CDR2 YSLEER. The V gene end was trimmed by 5 bases and the J gene end by 6 bases; junction bases not matched to a gene: 9. The CDR3 runs 15 residues. The primer mix had 60 Vbeta and 13 Jbeta primers. TCRdb's table, derived via immunoSEQ multiplex PCR, lists solely in-frame clones and lacks some. The table shows tens of thousands of clones, with 60% to 80% occurring only once. This specimen belongs to a study of cytomegalovirus exposure and HLA in healthy donors. Findings and caveats of the study: Analysis was carried out at a later point, and it linked a missense DCLRE1C variant to TCR beta V- and J-gene trimming. TCR beta sequences reportedly predicted the HLA-A and HLA-B alleles of most subjects accurately. The availability of immune exposure information extended only to CMV serostatus.

The J gene is TRBJ2-2, the V gene TRBV4-3, with 7 bases fitting TRBD1. This receptor was identified in a man aged 30 to 45 in good health and CMV-seronegative. The sample taken for sequencing was PBMCs. Here the CDR3 DNA reads TGCGCCAGCAGCTATGTAACAGGGGCCTCCGGGGAGCTGTTTTTT. Translating gives CASSYVTGASGELFF.